This T cell receptor (beta chain) stems from a study of cytomegalovirus exposure and HLA in healthy donors. Across the study: Genotyping of hundreds of donors showed that 65% to 90% belonged to the Caucasian-associated ancestry cluster. Study-wide results and limits: A previous analysis found most TCR beta V segments productive roughly 90% or roughly 30% of the time. The study flagged approximately 180 TCR beta chains as cytomegalovirus-associated.

It was with 60 Vbeta and 13 Jbeta primers that the PCR ran. Sequenced by immunoSEQ multiplex PCR; TCRdb stores in-frame clones only, minus some. Of 120,000 or so clones listed, 70% to 80% are singletons. Remarks on this clone: Antigen: not known.

Germline V gene lookup returns CDR1 GTSNPN and CDR2 SVGIG (reference sequence). This CDR3 region has 18 residues. Germline trimming cut 0 bases from V and 2 bases from J; bases unmatched to any gene: 10. The sample was PBMCs. The sequence was obtained from a man aged 25 to 45 in good health and CMV-seronegative. This rearrangement joins TRBV30 to TRBJ2-2; TRBD1 matches at 9 bases. In DNA form, the CDR3 reads TGTGCCTGGAGTGTACTTGGAACAGGGGGCGATAACACCGGGGAGCTGTTTTTT. Its protein product is CAWSVLGTGGDNTGELFF.